These T cell receptor beta chains were read from a single sample in a study of identical twins' blood T cells. TCRdb redid the calling of the 5' RACE reads with MiXCR, one entry per CDR3 protein. Altogether hundreds of thousands of distinct CDR3 sequences are present, approximately 30% being singletons, with the ten largest covering about 6.1%. Sequencing was performed on PBMCs. These receptors all come from a woman between 18 and 55 years old in good health. CDR3s include the opening cysteine and the closing phenylalanine or tryptophan. D genes are given only for firm matches. Part of the rows lack a size; the others show once, few, many or a class for expanded clones.

TRBJ1-1 | NA | TRBV19 | NA | CASSISGRGSTAFF | TGTGCCAGTAGTATTAGTGGCAGGGGTTCGACTGCTTTCTTT
TRBJ1-2 | TRBD1 | TRBV20-1 | NA | CSVETGRNYGYAF | TGCAGTGTTGAGACAGGGAGAAACTATGGCTACGCCTTC
TRBJ2-3 | NA | TRBV29-1 | NA | CSVESPGGGDTQYF | TGCAGCGTTGAATCTCCAGGGGGAGGGGATACGCAGTATTTT
TRBJ2-1 | NA | TRBV7-2 | NA | CASRLVVGNEQFF | TGTGCCAGCAGGTTGGTCGTAGGCAATGAGCAGTTCTTC
TRBJ2-2 | NA | TRBV6-5 | NA | CASSYSQEPRPTGELFF | TGTGCCAGCAGTTACTCCCAGGAACCAAGGCCCACCGGGGAGCTGTTTTTT
TRBJ2-2 | NA | TRBV5-6 | many | CASSLTTGELFF | TGTGCCAGCAGCCTGACCACCGGGGAGCTGTTTTTT
TRBJ1-4 | NA | TRBV5-1 | few | CASSAGHTTNEKLFF | TGCGCCAGCAGCGCGGGACACACCACGAATGAAAAACTGTTTTTT
TRBJ1-6 | NA | TRBV14 | NA | CASSQVDTYNSPLHF | TGTGCCAGCAGCCAAGTAGATACCTATAATTCACCCCTCCACTTT
TRBJ1-6 | TRBD1 | TRBV5-1 | NA | CASSFNRGKDNSPLHF | TGCGCCAGCAGCTTTAACAGGGGAAAGGATAATTCACCCCTCCACTTT
TRBJ1-4 | TRBD1 | TRBV5-1 | NA | CASSSSGTANEKLFF | TGCGCCAGCAGCTCGTCCGGGACAGCTAATGAAAAACTGTTTTTT
TRBJ2-1 | NA | TRBV20-1 | many | CSAFLNNEQFF | TGCAGTGCCTTTTTAAACAATGAGCAGTTCTTC
TRBJ2-1 | NA | TRBV5-1 | NA | CASSSYRTEKNEQFF | TGCGCCAGCAGCTCTTACCGGACCGAGAAAAATGAGCAGTTCTTC
TRBJ1-1 | NA | TRBV29-1 | few | CSVEMGLEAFF | TGCAGCGTTGAGATGGGGCTTGAAGCTTTCTTT
TRBJ2-1 | NA | TRBV18 | NA | CASSPQSVPSDKQFF | TGTGCCAGCTCACCCCAATCGGTTCCGTCTGATAAGCAGTTCTTC
TRBJ2-3 | NA | TRBV3-1 | once | CASSWRERGDTQYF | TGTGCCAGCAGCTGGAGAGAAAGGGGAGATACGCAGTATTTT
TRBJ2-1 | NA | TRBV28 | many | CASSGPISGNEQFF | TGTGCCAGCAGTGGCCCTATTAGTGGCAATGAGCAGTTCTTC
TRBJ1-1 | TRBD1 | TRBV6-5 | NA | CASSYGTGNAEAFF | TGTGCCAGCAGTTACGGGACAGGGAACGCTGAAGCTTTCTTT
TRBJ2-5 | TRBD2 | TRBV18 | few | CATHREEMTQYF | TGTGCCACCCATCGGGAGGAGATGACCCAGTACTTC
TRBJ1-5 | NA | TRBV10-2 | NA | CASKRSRGVNQPQHF | TGCGCCAGCAAGCGTTCTCGAGGAGTGAATCAGCCCCAGCATTTT
TRBJ1-5 | NA | TRBV20-1 | NA | CSALPGIPSNQPQHF | TGCAGTGCTTTACCGGGAATCCCGTCTAATCAGCCCCAGCATTTT
TRBJ2-3 | TRBD1 | TRBV18 | few | CASSPPGTGVTDTQYF | TGTGCCAGCTCCCCCCCGGGGACAGGGGTCACAGATACGCAGTATTTT
TRBJ2-1 | NA | TRBV6-2/TRBV6-3 | NA | CASSPDRQKYEQFF | TGTGCCAGCAGCCCCGACAGACAGAAGTATGAGCAGTTCTTC
TRBJ2-3 | NA | TRBV5-1 | NA | CASSLVRGGTDTQYF | TGCGCCAGCAGCTTGGTTCGGGGTGGCACAGATACGCAGTATTTT
TRBJ2-1 | NA | TRBV12-3/TRBV12-4 | NA | CASSPRTSLYEQFF | TGTGCCAGCAGTCCGCGTACTAGTTTATATGAGCAGTTCTTC
TRBJ2-3 | NA | TRBV29-1 | NA | CSVALQGSTDTQYF | TGCAGCGTTGCGTTGCAGGGAAGCACAGATACGCAGTATTTT
TRBJ1-2 | NA | TRBV3-1 | NA | CASSQDLGRSGYTF | TGTGCCAGCAGCCAAGATCTGGGACGGAGTGGCTACACCTTC
TRBJ1-1 | TRBD1 | TRBV20-1 | NA | CSAPPKNRGRNTEAFF | TGCAGTGCGCCCCCCAAGAACAGGGGACGGAACACTGAAGCTTTCTTT
TRBJ1-4 | NA | TRBV20-1 | NA | CSARDPGARRSEKLFF | TGCAGTGCTAGAGATCCGGGGGCCAGGAGGAGTGAAAAACTGTTTTTT
TRBJ1-1 | TRBD1 | TRBV7-2 | many | CASSSRWGQVEAFF | TGTGCCAGCAGCTCCAGATGGGGACAGGTTGAAGCTTTCTTT
TRBJ1-2 | TRBD1 | TRBV3-1 | NA | CASSHLTGDGYTF | TGTGCCAGCAGCCACCTGACAGGGGATGGCTACACCTTC
TRBJ1-6 | TRBD1 | TRBV18 | NA | CASSPDRGYSPLHF | TGTGCCAGCTCACCGGACAGGGGTTATTCACCCCTCCACTTT
TRBJ2-1 | TRBD2 | TRBV19 | NA | CASSRLAGGYNEQFF | TGTGCCAGTAGTAGACTAGCGGGAGGGTACAATGAGCAGTTCTTC
TRBJ2-3 | TRBD2 | TRBV20-1 | NA | CSASQTSGPTDTQYF | TGCAGTGCTTCCCAGACTAGCGGCCCCACAGATACGCAGTATTTT
TRBJ2-7 | TRBD2 | TRBV9 | NA | CASSVEPSGMDYEQYF | TGTGCCAGCAGCGTAGAGCCTAGCGGGATGGATTACGAGCAGTACTTC
TRBJ2-2 | NA | TRBV10-2 | few | CASTQHRNTGELFF | TGCGCCAGCACTCAACACCGAAACACCGGGGAGCTGTTTTTT
TRBJ2-3 | NA | TRBV5-4 | NA | CASSGVKGSTDTQYF | TGTGCCAGCAGCGGGGTTAAGGGGAGCACAGATACGCAGTATTTT
TRBJ1-1 | TRBD1 | TRBV7-9 | NA | CASRLIGGREAFF | TGTGCCAGCAGACTCATAGGGGGCCGTGAAGCTTTCTTT
TRBJ1-3 | TRBD1 | TRBV28 | NA | CASSPQGARNTIHF | TGTGCCAGCAGCCCACAGGGGGCTAGAAACACCATACATTTT
TRBJ1-6 | NA | TRBV6-6 | few | CASSYGTLNNSPLHF | TGTGCCAGCAGTTACGGGACATTGAATAATTCACCCCTCCACTTT
TRBJ2-1 | TRBD2 | TRBV6-5 | few | CASRSSSGRDYNEQFF | TGTGCCAGCAGGTCCTCTAGCGGGAGGGACTACAATGAGCAGTTCTTC
TRBJ1-5 | TRBD1 | TRBV29-1 | many | CSVQGSSFQPQHF | TGCAGCGTACAGGGGAGTAGCTTTCAGCCCCAGCATTTT
TRBJ2-7 | TRBD1 | TRBV14 | few | CASSQEWGTASYEQYF | TGTGCCAGCAGCCAAGAATGGGGGACAGCGTCCTACGAGCAGTACTTC
TRBJ2-3 | TRBD1 | TRBV9 | NA | CASSVATSDRGTDTQYF | TGTGCCAGCAGCGTAGCTACCTCGGACAGGGGAACAGATACGCAGTATTTT
TRBJ1-1 | NA | TRBV18 | NA | CASSPRVLRNTEAFF | TGTGCCAGCTCACCACGAGTACTCCGGAACACTGAAGCTTTCTTT
TRBJ2-7 | TRBD1 | TRBV6-6 | few | CASSSPGQGPYEQYF | TGTGCCAGCAGTTCACCGGGACAGGGCCCATACGAGCAGTACTTC
TRBJ1-4 | TRBD1 | TRBV4-3 | NA | CASSRAGQGLTNEKLFF | TGCGCCAGCAGCCGGGCCGGACAGGGACTAACTAATGAAAAACTGTTTTTT
TRBJ2-3 | TRBD2 | TRBV20-1 | NA | CVVLAGDTDTQYF | TGCGTTGTATTAGCGGGTGATACAGATACGCAGTATTTT
TRBJ2-2 | NA | TRBV29-1 | once | CSVVTGPNGELFF | TGCAGCGTTGTTACAGGGCCGAACGGGGAGCTGTTTTTT
TRBJ1-5 | NA | TRBV12-5 | few | CASGLGGVRPQHF | TGTGCTAGTGGTTTGGGAGGGGTGCGGCCCCAGCATTTT
TRBJ2-1 | NA | TRBV29-1 | few | CSLISANNEQFF | TGCAGCCTTATATCGGCGAACAATGAGCAGTTCTTC
TRBJ2-1 | TRBD2 | TRBV3-1 | few | CASSRPSGGASEQFF | TGTGCCAGCAGCCGGCCCAGCGGGGGGGCATCCGAGCAGTTCTTC
TRBJ1-3 | NA | TRBV20-1 | few | CSARAQGIANTIYF | TGCAGTGCTAGGGCACAGGGAATAGCAAACACCATATATTTT
TRBJ2-1 | NA | TRBV29-1 | few | CSVHQGLTYNEQFF | TGCAGCGTCCATCAGGGGCTAACCTACAATGAGCAGTTCTTC
TRBJ1-1 | TRBD1 | TRBV10-3 | many | CAISDRGFEAFF | TGTGCCATCAGTGACAGGGGGTTTGAAGCTTTCTTT
TRBJ2-7 | NA | TRBV7-9 | NA | CASSLVRGTDEQYF | TGTGCCAGCAGCTTAGTTCGGGGAACCGACGAGCAGTACTTC
TRBJ2-7 | NA | TRBV6-4 | NA | CASIQEAEQYF | TGTGCCAGCATACAGGAGGCCGAGCAGTACTTC
TRBJ2-1 | TRBD2 | TRBV4-1 | many | CASSILAGAGNEQFF | TGCGCCAGCAGCATTTTAGCGGGAGCGGGGAATGAGCAGTTCTTC
TRBJ2-1 | NA | TRBV7-6 | NA | CASSLLTAGYEQFF | TGTGCCAGCAGCTTATTGACTGCGGGGTATGAGCAGTTCTTC
TRBJ1-1 | NA | TRBV20-1 | many | CSAREGSNEAFF | TGCAGTGCTAGGGAAGGCTCCAATGAAGCTTTCTTT
TRBJ1-1 | NA | TRBV9 | NA | CASSGGATEAFF | TGTGCCAGCAGTGGTGGGGCAACTGAAGCTTTCTTT